This T cell receptor (beta chain) was retrieved from a study of spatial heterogeneity in lung cancer. Overall study context: Alpha-chain detections were consistently fewer than beta-chain detections among the sequences.

As for time point: sample taken at primary tumor resection. Extraction of whole RNA from tumor, nontumor lung or frozen PBMC preceded unsorted sequencing. TCRdb fed the 5' RACE reads into MiXCR, producing one record per CDR3 protein. The repertoire holds 20,000 to 25,000 distinct CDR3 sequences, with roughly 4.2% as singletons. The TCR was taken from a male donor with early-stage non-small cell lung cancer. The source material was PBMCs, sampled at surgery.

In DNA, the CDR3 is TGTGCCAGCAGTCGAGGGCAGCCTCTGAACACTGAAGCTTTCTTT. Encoded protein: CASSRGQPLNTEAFF. This rearrangement joins TRBV12-3 or TRBV12-4 to TRBJ1-1; no clear D. The CDR3 length is 15 residues. The germline V and J ends were trimmed by 5 bases and 0 bases, with 13 bases remaining between them.